The 30 T cell receptor beta chains presented below share a single source sample, sequenced in a study of T cells in Graves' hyperthyroidism and ophthalmopathy. Regions amplified from RNA transcripts were the TCR beta CDR3 regions. With the HTBI primer set, the TCR CDR3 went through a first round of RT-PCR. TCRdb called the multiplex PCR reads again in MiXCR, with one record for every CDR3 protein. The profile shows about 400,000 distinct CDR3 sequences, 14% of them singletons. Sequenced material: blood. Source of these receptors: a woman aged 25-40 years with Graves' ophthalmopathy.

This clonotype was seen ten or more times. The rearrangement uses TRBV20-1 and TRBJ1-1; the D is unclear. The V and J ends lost 5 bases and 2 bases respectively, with 6 bases between them. Germline V lookup: CDR1 DFQATT, CDR2 SNEGSKA (reference sequence). The CDR3 has 11 amino acids. The CDR3 sequence: CSAPINTEAFF. CDR3 sequence (DNA): TGCAGTGCTCCCATTAACACTGAAGCTTTCTTT.

This chain connects TRBV5-1 to TRBJ1-1; tentative D call: TRBD1 (5 bases). This CDR3 is built from 17 residues. Trimming left V 1 base short and J 1 base short, with 17 bases between. From germline, CDR1 is SGHRS and CDR2 YFSETQ. CDR3: CASSLLGRSRRNTEAFF. The DNA for the CDR3 is TGCGCCAGCAGCTTGCTGGGACGGAGTAGAAGGAACACTGAAGCTTTCTTT.

The chain joins TRBV3-1 to TRBJ2-7; weak D call: TRBD1 (6 bases). The length of the CDR3 is 18 residues. Deletions cut 3 bases from V and 5 bases from J, with 26 bases between. Germline V gene data show CDR1 as LGHDT and CDR2 as YNNKEL (reference sequence). The CDR3 reads CASSQLPPWDKVSHEQYF. CDR3 coding DNA: TGTGCCAGCAGCCAGCTCCCGCCGTGGGACAAGGTAAGCCACGAGCAGTACTTC.

This clonotype was seen ten or more times. The V call is TRBV11-2, the J call TRBJ2-1; D remains ambiguous. The CDR3 covers 15 residues. The V gene lost 5 bases and the J gene lost 3 bases, with 14 bases spanning the gap. Per germline, CDR1 SGHAT and CDR2 FQNNGV. CDR3 coding DNA: TGTGCCAGCAGCCGCACGGGCGATTTCTACAATGAGCAGTTCTTC. Translating it yields CASSRTGDFYNEQFF.

This clonotype turned up a few times. The chain couples TRBV5-1 to TRBJ1-1, with TRBD1 identical over 9 bases. The J segment lost 2 bases and the V segment lost 0 bases, leaving 5 bases of the junction unmatched. CDR1 is SGHRS and CDR2 is YFSETQ in the germline V gene. This CDR3 region has 16 residues. The CDR3 DNA is TGCGCCAGCAGCTTGGGTGGGACAGGGTCAAACACTGAAGCTTTCTTT. Encoded protein: CASSLGGTGSNTEAFF. Looking up the rest from reference TRBV5-1 and TRBJ1-1 gives the full variable domain: KAGVTQTPRYLIKTRGQQVTLSCSPISGHRSVSWYQQTPGQGLQFLFEYFSETQRNKGNFPGRFSGRQFSNSRSEMNVSTLELGDSALYLCASSLGGTGSNTEAFFGQGTRLTVV.

This clonotype occurred many times. The CDR3 sequence: CASSEAGATGELFF. The CDR3 DNA reads as TGTGCCAGCAGTGAGGCAGGGGCCACCGGGGAGCTGTTTTTT. The genes are TRBV2 and TRBJ2-2; weak D call: TRBD1 (6 bases). V shed 3 bases and J shed 4 bases, with 9 bases lying between them. This CDR3 region has 14 residues. Germline values: CDR1 SNHLY, CDR2 FYNNEI.

This clonotype has ten or more counts. The chain has TRBV5-8 and TRBJ2-2, with D perhaps matching TRBD2 (5 bases). V was pared by 1 base and J by 0 bases, with 13 bases between. There are 17 residues in the CDR3. The germline V gene encodes CDR1 SGHTS and CDR2 YDEGEE. The CDR3 loop reads CASSLRRPETNTGELFF. As DNA, the CDR3 is TGTGCCAGCAGCTTGAGGAGGCCGGAGACGAACACCGGGGAGCTGTTTTTT.

This clonotype was detected ten times or more. The rearrangement links TRBV7-8 to TRBJ2-5, with a weak D call TRBD1 (5 bases). V was shortened by 6 bases and J by 2 bases, with 10 bases between the two germline ends. The CDR3 extends over 13 amino acids. CDR1 SGHVS and CDR2 FQNEAQ come from the germline V gene. In DNA form, the CDR3 reads TGTGCCAGCAGACAAAACAGGCAAGAGACCCAGTACTTC. This gives the protein CASRQNRQETQYF. The whole variable domain, filled in from reference TRBV7-8 and TRBJ2-5, reads GAGVSQSPRYKVAKRGQDVALRCDPISGHVSLFWYQQALGQGPEFLTYFQNEAQLDKSGLPSDRFFAERPEGSVSTLKIQRTQQEDSAVYLCASRQNRQETQYFGPGTRLLVL.

This clonotype was counted ten times or more. This sequence joins TRBV5-1 and TRBJ2-1; 9 bases map to TRBD2. The ends lost 0 bases at V and 10 bases at J; junction bases unmatched: 8. The V gene's germline CDR1 is SGHRS and CDR2 YFSETQ. The CDR3 spans 15 residues. The CDR3 nucleotides read TGCGCCAGCAGCTTGGCTCGCGGGGGGGGCCACGAGCAGTTCTTC. Encoded protein: CASSLARGGGHEQFF.

This clonotype appeared many times. The chain links TRBV20-1 to TRBJ2-5, with D perhaps TRBD1 (6 bases). This CDR3 region has 14 residues. Germline assignment: CDR1 DFQATT and CDR2 SNEGSKA (reference sequence). The germline V and J ends were trimmed by 3 bases and 5 bases, with 16 bases remaining between them. The CDR3 DNA reads TGCAGTGCTAGGGACCCCAGGGGAGTGGAGACCCAGTACTTC. This gives the protein CSARDPRGVETQYF.

This clonotype was counted ten times or more. V is TRBV2 and J is TRBJ1-6; D gene unclear. Trimming shortened V by 3 bases and J by 5 bases, and 11 bases separated the two germline ends. This CDR3 is 15 amino acids long. Germline V gene lookup returns CDR1 SNHLY and CDR2 FYNNEI. The CDR3 DNA follows: TGTGCCAGCAGTGAGTCCCTTAGGCATAATTCACCCCTCCACTTT. Translated: CASSESLRHNSPLHF.

The chain links TRBV12-3 or TRBV12-4 to TRBJ2-3; a weak D match, TRBD1 (6 bases). Trimming took 3 bases from V and 2 from J, leaving 24 bases between them. The CDR3 is 19 amino acids. CDR3 nucleotides: TGTGCCAGCAGTTTGTACAGGGTTGGGGTTTCTTCTTTCACAGATACGCAGTATTTT. Its translation: CASSLYRVGVSSFTDTQYF.

This clonotype occurred many times. The chain has TRBV7-9 and TRBJ1-2; D is unresolved. The CDR3 loop spans 12 amino acids. V lost 4 bases, J lost 3 bases, and 6 bases lay in between. In germline, CDR1 is SEHNR, CDR2 FQNEAQ (reference sequence). The CDR3, as DNA: TGTGCCAGCAGCTCCTACGACTATGGCTACACCTTC. Its translation is CASSSYDYGYTF.

This clonotype was recorded many times. The junction does not match germline at one end; this may be a read error. The V call is TRBV6-6, the J call TRBJ2-1, with 7 bases lining up with TRBD1. The germline gives CDR1 MNHNY, CDR2 SVGAGI (reference sequence). The CDR3 spans 15 residues. CDR3 sequence: CASSYSGTVNNEQFF. In DNA, the CDR3 is TGTGCCAGCAGCTACTCCGGGACAGTTAACAATGAGCAGTTCTTC.

V usage is TRBV4-1 and J usage is TRBJ1-2, with 9 bases fitting TRBD1. Germline CDR1 is MGHRA and CDR2 is YSYEKL. V gave up 1 base and J gave up 7 bases; unmatched junction bases: 7. The CDR3 consists of 15 residues. CDR3 residues: CASSQAGTGLFGYTF. The CDR3 nucleotides are TGCGCCAGCAGCCAAGCGGGGACAGGGTTGTTTGGCTACACCTTC.

J is TRBJ1-2 and V is TRBV10-3, with 7 positions matching TRBD1. CDR3 size: 15 residues. J was trimmed by 8 bases and V by 7 bases; bases with no gene match: 16. The V gene's germline CDR1 is ENHRY and CDR2 SYGVKD. The CDR3 protein is CAINPSTGVREGYTF. In nucleotides, the CDR3 is TGTGCCATCAATCCCAGTACAGGGGTACGAGAAGGCTACACCTTC.

At least ten counts were recorded for this clonotype. This rearrangement joins TRBV2 to TRBJ2-1; D is uncertain. This CDR3 comprises 15 residues. V lost 6 bases and J 5 bases, leaving 17 bases between the germline ends. Per the germline V gene, CDR1 is SNHLY and CDR2 is FYNNEI. DNA of the CDR3: TGTGCCAGCAGCGCCCGGGCCGTGACCGACAATGAGCAGTTCTTC. This gives the protein CASSARAVTDNEQFF.

This clonotype has at least ten counts. The chain couples TRBV30 to TRBJ2-7; D remains unclear. There are 12 residues in the CDR3. Trimming left V 0 bases short and J 3 bases short, with 6 bases between. Germline V gene lookup returns CDR1 GTSNPN and CDR2 SVGIG (reference sequence). In DNA form, the CDR3 reads TGTGCCTGGAGTGTACTTATCTACGAGCAGTACTTC. Protein: CAWSVLIYEQYF.

This clonotype showed up many times. The chain couples TRBV7-2 to TRBJ2-2; D is ambiguous. Trimming took 3 bases from V and 5 from J, leaving 10 bases between them. The V gene's germline CDR1 is SGHTA and CDR2 FQGNSA. This CDR3 comprises 14 residues. The CDR3 loop reads CASSFEEWTGELFF. CDR3 nucleotide sequence: TGTGCCAGCAGCTTTGAGGAGTGGACCGGGGAGCTGTTTTTT. Looking up the rest from reference TRBV7-2 and TRBJ2-2 gives the full variable domain: GAGVSQSPSNKVTEKGKDVELRCDPISGHTALYWYRQSLGQGLEFLIYFQGNSAPDKSGLPSDRFSAERTGGSVSTLTIQRTQQEDSAVYLCASSFEEWTGELFFGEGSRLTVL.

In this sample, this clonotype turned up a few times. This rearrangement joins TRBV25-1 to TRBJ2-5, with a tentative D call TRBD1 (6 bases). CDR3 length: 16 residues. The V gene's germline CDR1 is MGHDK and CDR2 SYGVNS. Trimming stripped 1 base from V and 5 bases from J, with 17 bases between. The DNA of the CDR3 is TGTGCCAGCAGTGAATGGTTCGCGAGGGGGTGGGAGACCCAGTACTTC. As protein: CASSEWFARGWETQYF.

This clonotype has a count of ten or more. This sequence joins TRBV3-1 and TRBJ2-4, with 11 nucleotides matching TRBD2. The CDR3 is 17 residues long. Germline V CDR1 and CDR2: LGHDT, YNNKEL (reference sequence). J was trimmed by 3 bases and V by 3 bases; bases with no gene match: 7. The CDR3, as DNA: TGTGCCAGCAGCCAGATTAGCGGGGGGGCTGGCAAAAACATTCAGTACTTC. Translation: CASSQISGGAGKNIQYF.

This clonotype was counted many times. V is TRBV27 and J is TRBJ1-1, with 7 bases aligning to TRBD1. Germline CDR1 and CDR2: MNHEY and SMNVEV (reference sequence). The V segment lost 5 bases and the J segment 1 base; nucleotides outside the gene matches: 7. The CDR3 is 15 residues long. For the CDR3, the DNA is TGTGCCAGCAGTCTGCGACAGGGACCGAACACTGAAGCTTTCTTT. Protein sequence: CASSLRQGPNTEAFF.

This clonotype was found many times. This sequence joins TRBV5-1 and TRBJ2-5; 7 bases map to TRBD1. This CDR3 comprises 16 residues. CDR1 SGHRS and CDR2 YFSETQ come from the germline V gene. The V gene end was trimmed by 4 bases and the J gene end by 1 base; junction bases not matched to a gene: 10. The CDR3 sequence: CASSVMGQPTQETQYF. As DNA, the CDR3 is TGCGCCAGCAGCGTAATGGGACAGCCGACCCAAGAGACCCAGTACTTC.

This clonotype was recorded many times. The J gene is TRBJ1-2, the V gene TRBV20-1, with 9 bases lining up with TRBD1. The CDR3 contains 15 residues. CDR1 DFQATT and CDR2 SNEGSKA come from the germline V gene (reference sequence). With V trimmed by 1 base and J by 4 bases, 7 bases remained unmatched. The CDR3, as DNA: TGCAGTGCTAGAGGGGGACGGGACAGGGCCTATGGCTACACCTTC. As protein: CSARGGRDRAYGYTF.

CDR3 sequence: CASSLSRGKTYEQYF. In DNA form, the CDR3 reads TGTGCCAGCAGTTTATCCCGGGGCAAAACCTACGAGCAGTACTTC. The chain couples TRBV27 to TRBJ2-7; D may be TRBD1 or TRBD2 (5 bases each). The CDR3 contains 15 residues. Germline V gene lookup returns CDR1 MNHEY and CDR2 SMNVEV (reference sequence). Trimming took off 0 bases at V and 2 bases at J, with 11 bases between the two ends.

This clonotype has at least ten counts. CDR3 DNA: TGTGCCACCAGTGATAGAGGTATCCGAGAGACCCAGTACTTC. Encoded protein: CATSDRGIRETQYF. The rearrangement joins TRBV24-1 to TRBJ2-5; D gene ambiguous. Looked up from germline, CDR1 is KGHDR and CDR2 is SFDVKD. The CDR3 totals 14 residues. Trimming stripped 3 bases from V and 4 bases from J, with 11 bases between.

This clonotype has at least ten counts. The V and J genes are TRBV11-1 and TRBJ2-7, with 7 nucleotides matching TRBD2. The CDR3 is 14 residues long. The V and J ends lost 1 base and 0 bases, in that order; junction bases with no gene match: 0. Looked up from germline, CDR1 is SGHAT and CDR2 is FQDESV (reference sequence). CDR3 sequence (DNA): TGTGCCAGCAGCTTAGGGGGGGGCTCCTACGAGCAGTACTTC. It yields the protein CASSLGGGSYEQYF.

This clonotype was recorded at least ten times. The chain combines TRBV20-1 with TRBJ2-7; a possible D gene is TRBD1 (6 bases). Germline-derived CDR1 and CDR2 are DFQATT and SNEGSKA (reference sequence). V was trimmed by 3 bases and J by 3 bases, leaving 9 bases between them. There are 12 residues in the CDR3. CDR3 sequence: CSASGTSYEQYF. CDR3 coding DNA: TGCAGTGCTAGCGGGACAAGCTACGAGCAGTACTTC.

This clonotype was recorded many times. Here the CDR3 DNA reads TGTGCCACCAGCAGAGGAAACAGGGCGTACGGCTACACCTTC. This sequence encodes CATSRGNRAYGYTF. The chain combines TRBV15 with TRBJ1-2, with a tentative D call TRBD1 (6 bases). V was trimmed by 1 base and J by 8 bases, leaving 14 bases between them. Germline lookup yields CDR1 LNHNV and CDR2 YYDKDF (reference sequence). CDR3 length equals 14 residues.

This clonotype was counted ten times or more. V gene TRBV20-1 combines with J gene TRBJ2-1; tentatively, D is TRBD1 (5 bases). The germline V and J ends were trimmed by 5 bases and 7 bases, with 12 bases remaining between them. The CDR3 has 12 amino acids. Looked up from germline, CDR1 is DFQATT and CDR2 is SNEGSKA (reference sequence). The CDR3 bases are TGCAGTGCTTCTGACAGAACAAATGAGCAGTTCTTC. Protein product: CSASDRTNEQFF.